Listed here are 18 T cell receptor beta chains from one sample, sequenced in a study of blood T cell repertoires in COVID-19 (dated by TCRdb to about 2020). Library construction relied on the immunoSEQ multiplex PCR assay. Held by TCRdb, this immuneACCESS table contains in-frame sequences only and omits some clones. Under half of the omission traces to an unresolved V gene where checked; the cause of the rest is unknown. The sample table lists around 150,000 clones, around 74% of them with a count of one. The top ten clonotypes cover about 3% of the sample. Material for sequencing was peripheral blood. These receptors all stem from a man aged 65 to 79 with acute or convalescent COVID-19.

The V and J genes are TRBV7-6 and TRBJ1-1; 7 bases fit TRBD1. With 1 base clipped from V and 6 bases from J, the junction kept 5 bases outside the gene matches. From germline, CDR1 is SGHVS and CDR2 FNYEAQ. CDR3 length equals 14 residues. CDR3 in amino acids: CASSLGRGTSEAFF. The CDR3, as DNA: TGTGCCAGCAGCTTAGGCAGGGGGACGTCTGAAGCTTTCTTT.

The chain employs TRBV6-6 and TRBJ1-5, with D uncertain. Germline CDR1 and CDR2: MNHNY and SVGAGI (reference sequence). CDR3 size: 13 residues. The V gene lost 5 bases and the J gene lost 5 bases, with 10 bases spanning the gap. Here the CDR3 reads CASSKLFDQPQHF. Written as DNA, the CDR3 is TGTGCCAGCAGTAAGCTATTCGATCAGCCCCAGCATTTT.

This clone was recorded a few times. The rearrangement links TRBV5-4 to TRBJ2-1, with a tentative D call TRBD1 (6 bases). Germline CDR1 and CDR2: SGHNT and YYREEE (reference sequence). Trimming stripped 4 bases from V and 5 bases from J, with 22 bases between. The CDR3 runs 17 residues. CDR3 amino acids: CASSLTGQRGTHNEQFF. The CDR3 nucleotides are TGTGCCAGCAGCCTGACTGGACAGAGAGGGACCCACAATGAGCAGTTCTTC.

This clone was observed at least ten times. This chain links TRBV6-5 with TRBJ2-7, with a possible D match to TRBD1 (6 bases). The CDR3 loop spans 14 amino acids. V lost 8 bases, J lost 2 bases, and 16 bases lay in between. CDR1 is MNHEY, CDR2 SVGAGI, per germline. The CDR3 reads CASSHRGQTYEQYF. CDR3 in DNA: TGTGCCAGCTCCCACCGCGGACAGACCTACGAGCAGTACTTC.

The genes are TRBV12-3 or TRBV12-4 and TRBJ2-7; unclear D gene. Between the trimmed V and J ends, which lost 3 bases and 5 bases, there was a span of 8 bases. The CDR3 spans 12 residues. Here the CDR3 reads CASSFPEHEQYF. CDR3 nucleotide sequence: TGTGCCAGCAGTTTCCCCGAGCACGAGCAGTACTTC.

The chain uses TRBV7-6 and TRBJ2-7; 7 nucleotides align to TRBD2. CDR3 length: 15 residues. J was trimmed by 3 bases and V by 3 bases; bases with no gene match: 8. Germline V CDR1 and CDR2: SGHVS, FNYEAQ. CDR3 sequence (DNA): TGTGCCAGCAGCTTCGGCACAACGGGGGGCTACGAGCAGTACTTC. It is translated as CASSFGTTGGYEQYF.

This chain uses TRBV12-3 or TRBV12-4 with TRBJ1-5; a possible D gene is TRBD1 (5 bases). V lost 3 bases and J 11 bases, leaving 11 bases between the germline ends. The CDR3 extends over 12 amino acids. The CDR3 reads CASSLGQGTQHF. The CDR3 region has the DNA TGTGCCAGCAGTTTGGGGCAGGGCACCCAGCATTTT.

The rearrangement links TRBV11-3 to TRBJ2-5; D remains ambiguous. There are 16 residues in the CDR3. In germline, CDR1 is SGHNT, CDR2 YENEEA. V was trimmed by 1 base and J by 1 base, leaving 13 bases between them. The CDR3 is CASSLVASRLQETQYF. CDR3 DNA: TGTGCCAGCAGCTTAGTCGCTAGTCGACTCCAAGAGACCCAGTACTTC.

CDR3 sequence: CASSLSREGEAFF. The CDR3 coding sequence is TGTGCCAGCAGTTTGTCCAGGGAGGGAGAAGCTTTCTTT. The V and J genes are TRBV12-3 or TRBV12-4 and TRBJ1-1; weak D call: TRBD1 (5 bases). Between the trimmed V and J ends, which lost 3 bases and 8 bases, there was a span of 13 bases. The CDR3 totals 13 residues.

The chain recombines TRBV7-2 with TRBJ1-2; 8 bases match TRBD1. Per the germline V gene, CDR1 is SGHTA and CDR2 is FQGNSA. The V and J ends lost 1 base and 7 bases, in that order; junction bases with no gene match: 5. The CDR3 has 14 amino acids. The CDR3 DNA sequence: TGTGCCAGCAGCTTAGTTCAGGGGGCGGGTGGCTACACCTTC. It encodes CASSLVQGAGGYTF.

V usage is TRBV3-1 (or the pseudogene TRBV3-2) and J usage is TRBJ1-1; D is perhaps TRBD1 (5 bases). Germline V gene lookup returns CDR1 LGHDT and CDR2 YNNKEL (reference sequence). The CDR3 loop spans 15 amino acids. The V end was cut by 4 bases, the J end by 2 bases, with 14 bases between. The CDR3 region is CASSPLGGFNTEAFF. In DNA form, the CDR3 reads TGTGCCAGCAGCCCCCTCGGGGGGTTTAACACTGAAGCTTTCTTT.

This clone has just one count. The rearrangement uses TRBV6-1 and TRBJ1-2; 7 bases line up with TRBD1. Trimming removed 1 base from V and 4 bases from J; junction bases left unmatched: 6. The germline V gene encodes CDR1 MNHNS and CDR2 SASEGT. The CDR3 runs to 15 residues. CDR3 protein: CASSEVNRGGYGYTF. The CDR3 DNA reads TGTGCCAGCAGTGAAGTTAACAGGGGCGGCTATGGCTACACCTTC.

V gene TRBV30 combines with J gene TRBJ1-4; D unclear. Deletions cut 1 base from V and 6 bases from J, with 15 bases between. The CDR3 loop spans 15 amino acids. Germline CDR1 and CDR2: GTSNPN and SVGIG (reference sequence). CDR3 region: CAWSADGIRHEKLFF. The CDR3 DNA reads TGTGCCTGGAGTGCCGACGGGATCCGCCATGAAAAACTGTTTTTT.

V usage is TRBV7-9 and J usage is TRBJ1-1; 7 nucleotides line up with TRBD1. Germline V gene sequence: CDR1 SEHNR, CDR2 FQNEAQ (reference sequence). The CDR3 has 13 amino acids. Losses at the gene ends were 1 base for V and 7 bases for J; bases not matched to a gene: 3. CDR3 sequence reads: CASSLGTGLEAFF. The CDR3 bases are TGTGCCAGCAGCTTAGGGACAGGCCTTGAAGCTTTCTTT.

The CDR3 nucleotides read TGTGCCAGCCTTGGGACAGGGGGTTATACTGAAGCTTTCTTT. It yields the protein CASLGTGGYTEAFF. The chain is built from TRBV19 and TRBJ1-1, with 11 nucleotides matching TRBD1. The germline V gene encodes CDR1 LNHDA and CDR2 SQIVND (reference sequence). With V trimmed by 9 bases and J by 5 bases, 8 bases remained unmatched. This CDR3 has 14 amino acids.

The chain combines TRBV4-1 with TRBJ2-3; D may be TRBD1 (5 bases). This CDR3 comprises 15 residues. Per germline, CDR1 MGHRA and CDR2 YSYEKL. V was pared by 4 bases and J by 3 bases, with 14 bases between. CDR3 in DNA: TGCGCCAGCAGCCCTAGGCAGGGTAAGACAGATACGCAGTATTTT. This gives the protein CASSPRQGKTDTQYF.

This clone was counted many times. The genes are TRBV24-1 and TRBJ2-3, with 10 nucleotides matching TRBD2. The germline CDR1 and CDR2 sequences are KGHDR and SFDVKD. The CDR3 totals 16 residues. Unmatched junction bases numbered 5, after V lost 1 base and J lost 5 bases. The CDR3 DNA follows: TGTGCCACCAGTGATTTCGCTAGCGGGGGAGGAGATACGCAGTATTTT. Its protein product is CATSDFASGGGDTQYF.

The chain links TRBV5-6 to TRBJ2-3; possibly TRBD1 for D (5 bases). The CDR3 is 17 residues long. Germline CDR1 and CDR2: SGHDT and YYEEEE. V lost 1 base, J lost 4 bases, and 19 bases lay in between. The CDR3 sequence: CASSLPTAGLTPDTQYF. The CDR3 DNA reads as TGTGCCAGCAGCTTGCCGACGGCAGGGTTGACGCCAGATACGCAGTATTTT. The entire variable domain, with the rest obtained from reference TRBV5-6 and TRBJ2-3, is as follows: DAGVTQSPTHLIKTRGQQVTLRCSPKSGHDTVSWYQQALGQGPQFIFQYYEEEERQRGNFPDRFSGHQFPNYSSELNVNALLLGDSALYLCASSLPTAGLTPDTQYFGPGTRLTVL.